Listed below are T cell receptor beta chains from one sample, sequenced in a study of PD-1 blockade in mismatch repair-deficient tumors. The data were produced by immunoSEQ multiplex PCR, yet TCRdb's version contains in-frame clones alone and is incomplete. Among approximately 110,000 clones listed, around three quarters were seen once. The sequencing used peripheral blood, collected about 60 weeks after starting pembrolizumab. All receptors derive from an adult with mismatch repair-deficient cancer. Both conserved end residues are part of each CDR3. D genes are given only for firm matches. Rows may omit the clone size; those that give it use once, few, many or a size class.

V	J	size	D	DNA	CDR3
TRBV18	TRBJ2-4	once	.	TGTGCCAGCTCACCCGTGTTAGCCAAAAACATTCAGTACTTC	CASSPVLAKNIQYF
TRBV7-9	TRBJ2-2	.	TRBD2	TGTGCCAGCAGCTTAAGTAGCGGGAGGGCCGCCGGGGAGCTGTTTTTT	CASSLSSGRAAGELFF
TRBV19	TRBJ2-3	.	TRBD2	TGTGCCAGTAGTAAACTTTTAGCGGGAAACACAGATACGCAGTATTTT	CASSKLLAGNTDTQYF
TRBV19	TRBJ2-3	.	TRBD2	TGTGCCAGTAGTGGGTTAGCGGGAGATACGCAGTATTTT	CASSGLAGDTQYF
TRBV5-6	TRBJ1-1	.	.	TGTGCCAGCAGCTTGGAACCGAGGAACACTGAAGCTTTCTTT	CASSLEPRNTEAFF
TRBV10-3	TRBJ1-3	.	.	TGTGCCATCCGGGGAACAGGCGTTGGAAACACCATATATTTT	CAIRGTGVGNTIYF
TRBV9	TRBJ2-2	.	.	TGTGCCAGCAGCTCAAACCCGAACACCGGGGAGCTGTTTTTT	CASSSNPNTGELFF
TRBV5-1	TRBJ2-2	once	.	TGCGCCAGCAGCTGGATAAGACAGGATCCCGGGGAGCTGTTTTTT	CASSWIRQDPGELFF
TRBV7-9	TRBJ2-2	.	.	TGTGCCAGCAGCTTAGTGTTTGTGGGAGACACCGGGGAGCTGTTTTTT	CASSLVFVGDTGELFF
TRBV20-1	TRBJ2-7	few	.	TGCAGTGCTAGAGAGGCTTACGAGCAGTACTTC	CSAREAYEQYF
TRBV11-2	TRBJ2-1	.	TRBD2	TGTGCCAGCAGCTTAAGGACAGGCGGACTAGCGGGATACTACAATGAGCAGTTCTTC	CASSLRTGGLAGYYNEQFF
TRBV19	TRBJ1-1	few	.	TGTGCCAGTAGTATAAGCGGGTCGGCGAACACTGAAGCTTTCTTT	CASSISGSANTEAFF
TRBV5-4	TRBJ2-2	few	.	TGTGCCAGCAGCTTTACCGGGACCTACACCGGGGAGCTGTTTTTT	CASSFTGTYTGELFF
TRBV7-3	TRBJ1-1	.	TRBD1	TGTGCCAGCAGCTACCTTAATGTCGGACAGGGCTCTGAAGCTTTCTTT	CASSYLNVGQGSEAFF
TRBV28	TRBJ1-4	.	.	TGTGCCAGCAGTTTAGGGGGGCGACTGTTTTTT	CASSLGGRLFF
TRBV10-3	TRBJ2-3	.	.	TGTGCCATCAGCCAGGGTTCAGATACGCAGTATTTT	CAISQGSDTQYF
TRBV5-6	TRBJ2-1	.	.	TGTGCCAGCAGGGTGGGGATTAGCAACGACAATGAGCAGTTCTTC	CASRVGISNDNEQFF
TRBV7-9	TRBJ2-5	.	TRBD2	TGTGCCAGCAGCTTGTCGCTAGCGGGACAAGAGACCCAGTACTTC	CASSLSLAGQETQYF
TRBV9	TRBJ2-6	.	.	TGTGCCAGCAGCGTCGACTCCCTCACCAACGTCCTGACTTTC	CASSVDSLTNVLTF
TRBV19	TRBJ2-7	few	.	TGTGCCAGTCCCTTTACCGGGACCCGATACGAGCAGTACTTC	CASPFTGTRYEQYF
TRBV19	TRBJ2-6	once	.	TGTGCCAGTAGCGTATGGCTGTACGGGACATCTGGGGCCAACGTCCTGACTTTC	CASSVWLYGTSGANVLTF
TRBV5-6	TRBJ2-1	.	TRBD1	TGTGCCAGCAGCTTAGACAGGGTTTTCTACAATGAGCAGTTCTTC	CASSLDRVFYNEQFF
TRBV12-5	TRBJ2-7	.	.	TGTGCTAGTGGTTGGGCGCCTGGGCTAAGGGGAACCTACGAGCAGTACTTC	CASGWAPGLRGTYEQYF
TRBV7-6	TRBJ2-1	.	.	TGTGCCAGCAGCTTAGGCTCGAGGTACTCCTACAATGAGCAGTTCTTC	CASSLGSRYSYNEQFF
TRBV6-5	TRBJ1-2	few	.	TGTGCCACCCACGGAGCCGATGGCTACACCTTC	CATHGADGYTF
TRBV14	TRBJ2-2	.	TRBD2	TGTGCCAGCAGTGTGACTAGCGGTAACACCGGGGAGCTGTTTTTT	CASSVTSGNTGELFF
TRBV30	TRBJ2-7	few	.	TGTGCCTGGAGGGGACCCGGGGCCGAGCAGTACTTC	CAWRGPGAEQYF
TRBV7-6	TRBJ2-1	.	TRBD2	TGTGCCAGCAGCTCAATTGGGGCGACTAGCGGGCTGCCCTACAATGAGCAGTTCTTC	CASSSIGATSGLPYNEQFF
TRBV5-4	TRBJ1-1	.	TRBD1	TGTGCCAGCAGCTTGAAGACAGGGACCACTGAAGCTTTCTTT	CASSLKTGTTEAFF
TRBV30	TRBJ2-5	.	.	TGTGCCTGGAGTGGAAGGGGGGGGCTCAAAGAGACCCAGTACTTC	CAWSGRGGLKETQYF
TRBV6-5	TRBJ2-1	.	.	TGTGCCAGCAGTTACAACGCCGGTTTCAATGAGCAGTTCTTC	CASSYNAGFNEQFF
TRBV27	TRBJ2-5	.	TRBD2	TGTGCCAGCAGTTTCGGAGCGGGAGCCCAAGAGACCCAGTACTTC	CASSFGAGAQETQYF
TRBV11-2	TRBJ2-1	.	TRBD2	TGTGCCAGCAGGTCCAGGGAGGGCATGAACAATGAGCAGTTCTTC	CASRSREGMNNEQFF
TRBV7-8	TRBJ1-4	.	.	TGTGCCAGCAGCCAAAGGGGCCGTGGTGAAAAACTGTTTTTT	CASSQRGRGEKLFF
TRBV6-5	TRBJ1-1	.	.	TGTGCCAGCAGTGCAGGGGTTCAGACTGAAGCTTTCTTT	CASSAGVQTEAFF
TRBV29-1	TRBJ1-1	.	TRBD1	TGCAGCGCGGGACAGAACAAAGCTTTCTTT	CSAGQNKAFF
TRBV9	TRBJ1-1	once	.	TGTGCCAGCAGCGTTGGCACGAACACTGAAGCTTTCTTT	CASSVGTNTEAFF
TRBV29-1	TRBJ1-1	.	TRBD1	TGCAGCGTTGATACAGGGGTAGGGAACACTGAAGCTTTCTTT	CSVDTGVGNTEAFF
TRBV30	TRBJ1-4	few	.	TGTGCCTGGAGGGGAAAGGATAAGGGGAATGAAAAACTGTTTTTT	CAWRGKDKGNEKLFF
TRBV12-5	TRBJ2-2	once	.	TGTGCTACCACCAGGGGCACGAACACCGGGGAGCTGTTTTTT	CATTRGTNTGELFF
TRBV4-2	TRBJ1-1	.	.	TGTGCCAGCAGCCAGTACGCTGAAGCTTTCTTT	CASSQYAEAFF
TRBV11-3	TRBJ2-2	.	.	TGTGCCAGCAGCTTGGATGGCAGAGCCACCGGGGAGCTGTTTTTT	CASSLDGRATGELFF
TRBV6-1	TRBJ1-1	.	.	TGTGCCAGCAGTGAGTCTGGGGGGGACACTGAAGCTTTCTTT	CASSESGGDTEAFF
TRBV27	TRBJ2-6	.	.	TGTGCCAGCAAAAAGGACAGTAGCTCTGGGGCCAACGTCCTGACTTTC	CASKKDSSSGANVLTF
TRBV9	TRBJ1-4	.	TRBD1	TGTGCCAGCAGCGTGCAACAGGGGGCTTTTGAAAAACTGTTTTTT	CASSVQQGAFEKLFF
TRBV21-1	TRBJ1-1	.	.	TGTGCCAGCAGCAAAGGGGCAGGGATACCGAACACTGAAGCTTTCTTT	CASSKGAGIPNTEAFF
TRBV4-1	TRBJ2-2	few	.	TGCGCCAGCAGCCAAGAGGTAGACGTCCGGCTCGGGGAGCTGTTTTTT	CASSQEVDVRLGELFF
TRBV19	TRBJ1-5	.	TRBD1	TGTGCCAGTAGTCCCGCCGACAGGGGGCTCGGTAGCAATCAGCCCCAGCATTTT	CASSPADRGLGSNQPQHF
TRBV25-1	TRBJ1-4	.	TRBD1	TGTGCCATTAGCGGGACAGGGGATGAAAAACTGTTTTTT	CAISGTGDEKLFF
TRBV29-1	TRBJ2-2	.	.	TGCAGCGTTGAAGAACTAGCCACCACCGGGGAGCTGTTTTTT	CSVEELATTGELFF
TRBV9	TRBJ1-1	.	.	TGTGCCAGCAGCGTCATAGACGGATACACTGAAGCTTTCTTT	CASSVIDGYTEAFF
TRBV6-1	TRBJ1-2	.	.	TGTGCCAGCAGTGACACCTCGGGGTCAAACTATGGCTACACCTTC	CASSDTSGSNYGYTF
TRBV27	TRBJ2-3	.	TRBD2	TGTGCCAGCAGTTCCACGCCGGGACTAGCGGGTGGAGATACGCAGTATTTT	CASSSTPGLAGGDTQYF
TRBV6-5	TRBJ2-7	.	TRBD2	TGTGCCAGCAGTTTGACTAGCGGAACCTACGAGCAGTACTTC	CASSLTSGTYEQYF
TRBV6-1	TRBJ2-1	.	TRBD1	TGTGCCAGCAGTGGAGTAGGACAGGGGACCTACAATGAGCAGTTCTTC	CASSGVGQGTYNEQFF